Below, 26 T cell receptor beta chains from the same sample are listed, as sequenced in a study of cytomegalovirus exposure and HLA in healthy donors. Researchers ran the PCR with 60 Vbeta and 13 Jbeta primers. Some clones are missing from TCRdb's copy, which holds only in-frame ones; the method was immunoSEQ multiplex PCR. Its clone listing holds about 39,000 clones. The sample was PBMCs. These receptor sequences come from a male donor in good health and CMV-seronegative.

The chain employs TRBV28 and TRBJ2-1, with TRBD1 matching 9 bases. The CDR3 length is 16 residues. Germline assignment: CDR1 MDHEN and CDR2 SYDVKM. Trimming took 5 bases from V and 3 from J; bases not matched to a gene: 8. Written as DNA, the CDR3 is TGTGCCAGCAGTCCCCCCGGGACAGGGCACTACAATGAGCAGTTCTTC. Translated: CASSPPGTGHYNEQFF. Full variable domain (rest looked up from reference TRBV28 and TRBJ2-1): DVKVTQSSRYLVKRTGEKVFLECVQDMDHENMFWYRQDPGLGLRLIYFSYDVKMKEKGDIPEGYSVSREKKERFSLILESASTNQTSMYLCASSPPGTGHYNEQFFGPGTRLTVL.

As regards this clone: Distinct nucleotide sequences in the sample also encode this CDR3. V usage is TRBV5-1 and J usage is TRBJ2-5, with D possibly matching TRBD2 (5 bases). In germline, CDR1 is SGHRS, CDR2 YFSETQ. The V and J ends lost 0 bases and 0 bases respectively, with 6 bases between them. This CDR3 has 14 amino acids. Here the CDR3 DNA reads TGCGCCAGCAGCTTGGTAGCGTACCAAGAGACCCAGTACTTC. This encodes CASSLVAYQETQYF.

The chain is built from TRBV7-9 and TRBJ1-1, with D tentatively TRBD1 (5 bases). Trimming removed 8 bases from V and 3 bases from J, with 16 bases in between. This CDR3 region has 14 residues. The germline V gene has CDR1 SEHNR and CDR2 FQNEAQ (reference sequence). In DNA form, the CDR3 reads TGTGCCAGCTTCCGCGCAGGGTACGACACTGAAGCTTTCTTT. Amino acid sequence: CASFRAGYDTEAFF.

The chain couples TRBV5-1 to TRBJ2-1; 8 bases fit TRBD2. Germline loops: CDR1 SGHRS, CDR2 YFSETQ. V was clipped by 4 bases and J by 2 bases; unmatched bases: 8. This CDR3 spans 16 amino acids. This chain's CDR3 is CASSLLPGLAYNEQFF. Written as DNA, the CDR3 is TGCGCCAGCAGCCTACTCCCGGGACTAGCCTACAATGAGCAGTTCTTC.

The chain joins TRBV4-1 to TRBJ1-5, with D possibly matching TRBD1 (6 bases). The ends were cut back, 2 bases at V and 1 base at J, with 9 bases in the middle. CDR1 is MGHRA and CDR2 is YSYEKL in the germline V gene. The CDR3 sequence is 15 residues long. The DNA of the CDR3 is TGCGCCAGCAGCCAAACCAGGGGAAGCAATCAGCCCCAGCATTTT. Translated: CASSQTRGSNQPQHF.

V gene TRBV19 combines with J gene TRBJ2-7; perhaps TRBD1 as D (6 bases). Germline CDR1 is LNHDA and CDR2 is SQIVND (reference sequence). Between the trimmed V and J ends, which lost 10 bases and 0 bases, there was a span of 13 bases. This CDR3 comprises 13 residues. In nucleotides, the CDR3 is TGTGCCAATAGGACAGCCAGCTCCTACGAGCAGTACTTC. Translated: CANRTASSYEQYF.

The V and J genes are TRBV11-2 and TRBJ2-1; D not resolved. The germline gives CDR1 SGHAT, CDR2 FQNNGV. The length of the CDR3 is 11 residues. Trimming removed 2 bases at V and 15 bases at J, with 11 bases between. CDR3 loop: CASSLNSPRFF. The CDR3 DNA follows: TGTGCCAGCAGCTTAAACTCGCCAAGGTTCTTC.

V and J are TRBV6-1 and TRBJ1-2; weak D call: TRBD1 (5 bases). Trimming removed 2 bases at V and 4 bases at J, with 17 bases between. Per the germline V gene, CDR1 is MNHNS and CDR2 is SASEGT. The CDR3 consists of 16 residues. Here the CDR3 DNA reads TGTGCCAGCAGTGAAACACTCTTCAGGGAAGCCTATGGCTACACCTTC. This gives the protein CASSETLFREAYGYTF.

The chain recombines TRBV5-8 with TRBJ2-3, with 8 bases identical to TRBD2. CDR3 length equals 15 residues. The V gene's germline CDR1 is SGHTS and CDR2 YDEGEE. The V gene end was trimmed by 5 bases and the J gene end by 0 bases; junction bases not matched to a gene: 5. For the CDR3, the DNA is TGTGCCAGCAGTAGCGGGGCTGCTAGCACAGATACGCAGTATTTT. Its protein product is CASSSGAASTDTQYF.

The chain uses TRBV6-6 and TRBJ2-2; 10 positions agree with TRBD1. The germline V gene encodes CDR1 MNHNY and CDR2 SVGAGI (reference sequence). The CDR3 contains 15 residues. V lost 2 bases, J lost 3 bases, and 0 bases stayed unmatched. For the CDR3, the DNA is TGTGCCAGCAGTTACGGACAGGGGGACACCGGGGAGCTGTTTTTT. Protein: CASSYGQGDTGELFF.

CDR3 bases: TGTGCCAGCAGCCGGAGTAATGACAATGAGCAGTTCTTC. As protein: CASSRSNDNEQFF. The chain employs TRBV14 and TRBJ2-1; D is uncertain. The CDR3 sequence is 13 residues long. The ends were cut back, 4 bases at V and 5 bases at J, with 9 bases in the middle. CDR1 SGHDN and CDR2 FVKESK come from the germline V gene.

Comment on this clone: The junction departs from germline at one end; a sequencing error may be responsible. This specimen includes other DNA sequences encoding the same CDR3. The chain has TRBV7-9 and TRBJ2-5; 14 bases fit TRBD2. The germline V gene has CDR1 SEHNR and CDR2 FQNEAQ (reference sequence). CDR3 length: 15 residues. The CDR3 DNA reads TGCGCCAGCAGCTCAGGGACTAGCGGGGGACAGACCCAGTACTTC. Translating gives CASSSGTSGGQTQYF.

The chain has TRBV6-5 and TRBJ1-6; tentatively, D is TRBD1 (6 bases). V was pared by 6 bases and J by 4 bases, with 10 bases between. This CDR3 is built from 14 residues. Germline lookup yields CDR1 MNHEY and CDR2 SVGAGI. CDR3 DNA sequence: TGTGCCAGCAGAAACAGGGAATATAATTCACCCCTCCACTTT. It codes for CASRNREYNSPLHF.

The chain combines TRBV7-9 with TRBJ2-5; 7 positions agree with TRBD2. The junction had 16 bases not matched to a gene; V was cut back by 4 bases and J by 2 bases. The CDR3 extends over 18 amino acids. Germline assignment: CDR1 SEHNR and CDR2 FQNEAQ (reference sequence). The CDR3 nucleotides read TGTGCCAGCAGCTCCACCCACTTATGGCGGGGGAGACAAGAGACCCAGTACTTC. Translation gives CASSSTHLWRGRQETQYF.

This rearrangement joins TRBV11-3 to TRBJ2-7, with D perhaps TRBD1 (5 bases). Germline V gives CDR1 SGHNT, CDR2 YENEEA. The V and J ends lost 4 bases and 4 bases respectively, with 8 bases between them. The CDR3 sequence is 12 residues long. CDR3 region: CASSSTGYEQYF. The DNA of the CDR3 is TGTGCCAGCAGCTCCACAGGATACGAGCAGTACTTC.

This chain uses TRBV11-1 with TRBJ1-1; D ambiguous. CDR1 and CDR2 (germline): SGHAT, FQDESV (reference sequence). V shed 4 bases and J shed 4 bases, with 16 bases lying between them. The CDR3 contains 15 residues. The CDR3 protein is CASSSKGRVRTEAFF. CDR3 DNA: TGTGCCAGCAGCTCGAAAGGGAGAGTCCGCACTGAAGCTTTCTTT.

CDR3: CASSYRTNTEAFF. The CDR3 DNA follows: TGCGCCAGCAGCTACCGGACTAACACTGAAGCTTTCTTT. The rearrangement uses TRBV5-1 and TRBJ1-1; no firm D call. This CDR3 has 13 residues. Trimming stripped 3 bases from V and 2 bases from J, with 8 bases between. The germline V gene encodes CDR1 SGHRS and CDR2 YFSETQ.

J is TRBJ2-2 and V is TRBV9; the match to TRBD2 covers 8 bases. The V gene's germline CDR1 is SGDLS and CDR2 YYNGEE. The CDR3 is 15 amino acids. The V gene end was trimmed by 2 bases and the J gene end by 4 bases; junction bases not matched to a gene: 4. DNA for the CDR3: TGTGCCAGCAGCGTTCGGGGGGGCCCCACCGGGGAGCTGTTTTTT. The encoded protein is CASSVRGGPTGELFF. The full variable domain, in which reference TRBV9 and TRBJ2-2 provide the parts outside the CDR3, is DSGVTQTPKHLITATGQRVTLRCSPRSGDLSVYWYQQSLDQGLQFLIQYYNGEERAKGNILERFSAQQFPDLHSELNLSSLELGDSALYFCASSVRGGPTGELFFGEGSRLTVL.

The J gene is TRBJ2-2, the V gene TRBV7-2; 9 bases align to TRBD1. Looked up from germline, CDR1 is SGHTA and CDR2 is FQGNSA. The CDR3 spans 19 residues. After removal of 0 bases from V and 6 bases from J, the junction contained 14 bases not matched to a gene. As DNA, the CDR3 is TGTGCCAGCAGCTTAGCGGAGTACGGGACAGGGTTTCGGGCCGGGGAGCTGTTTTTT. Its protein is CASSLAEYGTGFRAGELFF.

CDR3 residues: CASSSQGSDTEAFF. The CDR3 DNA reads as TGTGCCAGCTCAAGTCAGGGGTCTGACACTGAAGCTTTCTTT. The chain uses TRBV18 and TRBJ1-1; D is possibly TRBD1 (6 bases). Trimming took off 5 bases at V and 3 bases at J, with 13 bases between the two ends. The CDR3 contains 14 residues. Germline values: CDR1 KGHSH, CDR2 LQKENI.

The V call is TRBV7-9, the J call TRBJ2-1; TRBD2 aligns across 11 bases. The CDR3 length is 16 residues. Germline trimming cut 4 bases from V and 1 base from J; bases unmatched to any gene: 3. Germline loops: CDR1 SEHNR, CDR2 FQNEAQ (reference sequence). CDR3 coding DNA: TGTGCCAGCAGCTCTCCTAGCGGGGGGTCCTACAATGAGCAGTTCTTC. It yields the protein CASSSPSGGSYNEQFF.

CDR3 nucleotides: TGCAGCGTTGGGGGAACTAGCGGGGTGCGCACAGATACGCAGTATTTT. Its protein is CSVGGTSGVRTDTQYF. The J gene is TRBJ2-3, the V gene TRBV29-1; TRBD2 aligns across 10 bases. CDR1 and CDR2 from the germline V gene are SQVTM and ANQGSEA. Trimming took 4 bases from V and 1 from J; bases not matched to a gene: 8. CDR3 length: 16 amino acids.

The V gene is TRBV18, the J gene TRBJ1-1, with 8 bases aligning to TRBD1. V shed 4 bases, J shed 1 base, and the junction held 8 bases outside the gene matches. Germline V CDR1 and CDR2: KGHSH, LQKENI. The CDR3 spans 16 residues. The CDR3 here is CASSRNSGTGNTEAFF. Here the CDR3 DNA reads TGTGCCAGCTCACGGAATTCCGGGACAGGGAACACTGAAGCTTTCTTT. Full variable domain (missing parts from reference TRBV18 and TRBJ1-1): NAGVMQNPRHLVRRRGQEARLRCSPMKGHSHVYWYRQLPEEGLKFMVYLQKENIIDESGMPKERFSAEFPKEGPSILRIQQVVRGDSAAYFCASSRNSGTGNTEAFFGQGTRLTVV.

This sequence joins TRBV5-1 and TRBJ2-1; TRBD2 aligns across 7 bases. Germline loops: CDR1 SGHRS, CDR2 YFSETQ. Trimming took 1 base from V and 8 from J; bases not matched to a gene: 6. This CDR3 contains 14 residues. CDR3 sequence reads: CASSLQRGAHEQFF. As DNA, the CDR3 is TGCGCCAGCAGCTTGCAGCGGGGAGCCCATGAGCAGTTCTTC.

The genes are TRBV6-5 and TRBJ1-5; D is unclear. Trimming took off 6 bases at V and 2 bases at J, with 14 bases between the two ends. This CDR3 region has 15 residues. Germline loops: CDR1 MNHEY, CDR2 SVGAGI. The CDR3 loop reads CASSLREGGNQPQHF. CDR3 nucleotide sequence: TGTGCCAGCAGCCTCCGGGAGGGCGGCAATCAGCCCCAGCATTTT.

The chain has TRBV29-1 and TRBJ2-5; tentatively, D is TRBD1 (6 bases). V gave up 6 bases and J gave up 1 base, with 15 bases separating them. This CDR3 has 14 residues. Germline values: CDR1 SQVTM, CDR2 ANQGSEA. CDR3 coding DNA: TGCAGCGTAGACCGGGACACCCTCCAAGAGACCCAGTACTTC. The encoded protein is CSVDRDTLQETQYF.